The 25 T cell receptor beta chains below come from one sample, sequenced in a study of metastatic and nonmetastatic thyroid tumors. TCRdb reassembled clones from the PCR reads with MiXCR. The table records tens of thousands of clones, 20% to 25% of them present only once. Nobody among the patients had been given any treatment before thyroid surgery. Material: blood. The receptors here all came from a female donor with papillary thyroid cancer or a benign thyroid nodule (not recorded which). Some clones in this sample may be carry-over from other donors' samples.

A few counts support this clone. The chain carries TRBV5-1 and TRBJ2-7, with a possible D match to TRBD2 (5 bases). The CDR3 contains 14 residues. V was pared by 0 bases and J by 0 bases, with 7 bases between. Germline CDR1 SGHRS, CDR2 YFSETQ. CDR3 nucleotides: TGCGCCAGCAGCTTGGTTCGGGGCTCCTACGAGCAGTACTTC. The encoded protein is CASSLVRGSYEQYF.

At least ten counts were recorded for this clone. V is TRBV28 and J is TRBJ2-1, with TRBD2 matching 12 bases. This CDR3 is built from 14 residues. The J segment lost 9 bases and the V segment lost 6 bases, leaving 6 bases of the junction unmatched. Germline loops: CDR1 MDHEN, CDR2 SYDVKM. CDR3 protein: CASSRLAGVGEQFF. The CDR3 DNA reads TGTGCCAGCAGCCGACTAGCGGGAGTGGGTGAGCAGTTCTTC.

The V call is TRBV11-2, the J call TRBJ2-7, with 12 bases fitting TRBD2. J was trimmed by 7 bases and V by 4 bases; bases with no gene match: 5. The CDR3 loop spans 14 amino acids. Germline V gene sequence: CDR1 SGHAT, CDR2 FQNNGV. The CDR3: CASSSRLAGEEQYF. As DNA, the CDR3 is TGTGCCAGCAGCTCCCGACTAGCGGGGGAGGAGCAGTACTTC.

The chain couples TRBV6-5 to TRBJ2-7, with TRBD2 matching over 11 bases. CDR1 is MNHEY, CDR2 SVGAGI, per germline. Unmatched junction bases numbered 0, after V lost 2 bases and J lost 0 bases. The length of the CDR3 is 15 residues. CDR3 DNA: TGTGCCAGCAGTTACACTAGCGGGAGCTCCTACGAGCAGTACTTC. It encodes CASSYTSGSSYEQYF.

This sequence joins TRBV18 and TRBJ1-1; D is unclear. Germline lookup yields CDR1 KGHSH and CDR2 LQKENI. The CDR3 consists of 17 residues. The V and J ends lost 8 bases and 2 bases respectively, with 24 bases between them. The CDR3 sequence is CASPFRIALTSNTEAFF. The CDR3 region has the DNA TGTGCCAGCCCCTTCCGTATCGCGTTAACTTCAAACACTGAAGCTTTCTTT.

About this clone itself: One end of the junction fails to match germline, which may point to a read error. The chain has TRBV28 and TRBJ1-4; no definite D call. The CDR3 contains 11 residues. Germline CDR1 reads MDHEN; CDR2 reads SYDVKM. The CDR3 spells CASSPGVKVFF. The CDR3, as DNA: TGTGCCAGCAGCCCCGGGGTAAAAGTGTTTTTT.

This clone has at least ten counts. CDR3 bases: TGTGCCAGCAGCCATCGTGGTCGGGGAGGCACAGATACGCAGTATTTT. Protein: CASSHRGRGGTDTQYF. The V call is TRBV3-1, the J call TRBJ2-3, with D possibly matching TRBD2 (5 bases). The germline V and J ends were trimmed by 3 bases and 1 base, with 14 bases remaining between them. CDR1 and CDR2 (germline): LGHDT, YNNKEL (reference sequence). This CDR3 spans 16 amino acids.

A word on this clone: One base away lies a much larger clone, so this may be a sequencing read error. V gene TRBV6-4 combines with J gene TRBJ1-4, with D possibly TRBD1 on 5 matching bases. V was trimmed by 10 bases and J by 6 bases, leaving 12 bases between them. Looked up from germline, CDR1 is MRHNA and CDR2 is SNTAGT. This CDR3 is built from 12 residues. CDR3 in amino acids: CATRDSYEKLFF. As DNA, the CDR3 is TGTGCCACCAGGGATTCGTATGAAAAACTGTTTTTT.

This clone was recorded many times. The V gene is TRBV2, the J gene TRBJ2-7, with 11 positions matching TRBD1. The CDR3 spans 14 residues. V lost 6 bases to trimming and J lost 3 bases; unmatched junction nucleotides: 4. CDR1 and CDR2 from the germline V gene are SNHLY and FYNNEI. The DNA for the CDR3 is TGTGCCAGCAGCGTCGGGACAGGGGGCTACGAGCAGTACTTC. It is translated as CASSVGTGGYEQYF.

Details on this clone: Its ends do not fully match the called genes, so a read error is possible. This same CDR3 is encoded by further DNA sequences in the sample. The chain carries TRBV7-6 and TRBJ2-7, with 8 nucleotides matching TRBD1. Germline CDR1 reads SGHVS; CDR2 reads FNYEAQ. This CDR3 is built from 15 residues. The CDR3 nucleotides read TGTGCTAGCAGCTTAACCGGGACAGGTTTTAACGAGCAGTACTTC. Encoded protein: CASSLTGTGFNEQYF.

This clone has only one observation. The conserved final phenylalanine or tryptophan is absent from the CDR3, which likely points to a read error. The chain recombines TRBV6-5 with TRBJ2-2; 10 nucleotides align to TRBD2. Germline V CDR1 and CDR2: MNHEY, SVGAGI. This CDR3 spans 15 amino acids. This CDR3 is CASRYWTSGIGELFY. In nucleotides, the CDR3 is TGCGCCAGCAGATACTGGACTAGCGGTATCGGGGAGCTGTTTTAT.

On this clone itself: Relative to the germline gene, one junction end is altered; a read error may explain this. The V and J genes are TRBV7-9 and TRBJ1-4; 8 bases map to TRBD1. Germline loops: CDR1 SEHNR, CDR2 FQNEAQ (reference sequence). The CDR3 has 15 amino acids. As DNA, the CDR3 is TGTGCCAGCAGCCCAGGGGGCAACTCTAATGAAAAACTGTCTTTT. Translated, it gives CASSPGGNSNEKLSF.

This clone was seen only once. The V gene is TRBV9, the J gene TRBJ2-7; D is unresolved. Germline V CDR1 and CDR2: SGDLS, YYNGEE. The length of the CDR3 is 15 residues. Deletions cut 2 bases from V and 2 bases from J, with 14 bases between. The CDR3, as DNA: TGTGCCAGCAGCGTCGGTGGCACAGCCACCTACGAGCAGTACTTC. Protein: CASSVGGTATYEQYF.

This clone came up once. V and J are TRBV20-1 and TRBJ2-7; D gene unclear. Germline V lookup: CDR1 DFQATT, CDR2 SNEGSKA (reference sequence). The ends were cut back, 0 bases at V and 4 bases at J, with 16 bases in the middle. There are 15 residues in the CDR3. The CDR3 here is CSARDRQLGGYEQYF. The CDR3 DNA follows: TGCAGTGCTAGAGATCGGCAGTTAGGTGGGTACGAGCAGTACTTC.

This clone was detected many times. Compared with germline, one end of the junction differs, possibly owing to a read error. The same CDR3 also results from other DNA sequences found in this sample. The genes are TRBV28 and TRBJ1-3; no clear D. The CDR3 is 12 amino acids. Germline CDR1 MDHEN, CDR2 SYDVKM. CDR3 in amino acids: CASSLTGNTIYF. In nucleotides, the CDR3 is TGTGCCAGTAGTTTAACTGGAAACACCATATATTTT.

The chain couples TRBV5-6 to TRBJ1-2; unclear D gene. The CDR3 contains 12 residues. Germline V gene sequence: CDR1 SGHDT, CDR2 YYEEEE. Deletions cut 1 base from V and 9 bases from J, with 10 bases between. The CDR3: CASSLWSLSYTF. For the CDR3, the DNA is TGTGCCAGCAGCTTGTGGTCGCTGAGCTACACCTTC.

This clone is labeled medium-sized (0.01 to 0.1%). V and J are TRBV6-1 and TRBJ2-2; D uncertain. Looked up from germline, CDR1 is MNHNS and CDR2 is SASEGT. V was pared by 6 bases and J by 7 bases, with 12 bases between. The CDR3 is 13 residues long. The CDR3 sequence: CASRNSWGGELFF. CDR3 bases: TGTGCCAGCAGGAATAGTTGGGGCGGGGAGCTGTTTTTT.

This clone was observed a few times. The J gene is TRBJ1-2, the V gene TRBV12-3 or TRBV12-4; D is possibly TRBD1 (6 bases). Between the trimmed V and J ends, which lost 5 bases and 4 bases, there was a span of 11 bases. This CDR3 has 13 amino acids. CDR3 protein: CASSRTAPYGYTF. CDR3 sequence (DNA): TGTGCCAGCAGTCGGACAGCGCCCTATGGCTACACCTTC.

This clone was detected a few times. The chain couples TRBV25-1 to TRBJ2-3, with 8 bases that match TRBD2. J gave up 0 bases and V 3 bases, and 5 bases lay outside the gene matches. This CDR3 spans 16 amino acids. Germline V lookup: CDR1 MGHDK, CDR2 SYGVNS. CDR3 DNA sequence: TGTGCCAGCAGTGAGGCTAGCGGGTATAGCACAGATACGCAGTATTTT. Amino acid sequence: CASSEASGYSTDTQYF.

The chain uses TRBV2 and TRBJ1-5, with 7 positions matching TRBD1. V shed 6 bases, J shed 4 bases, and the junction held 6 bases outside the gene matches. This CDR3 comprises 14 residues. Germline CDR1 is SNHLY and CDR2 is FYNNEI. CDR3 sequence (DNA): TGTGCCAGCAGCGGGGACAGTCGAAATCAGCCCCAGCATTTT. Translating it yields CASSGDSRNQPQHF.

In this sample, this clone turned up many times. This may be a read error, as it is one base from a much larger clone. The chain uses TRBV27 and TRBJ2-3; tentatively, D is TRBD1 (6 bases). Germline V gives CDR1 MNHEY, CDR2 SMNVEV (reference sequence). The CDR3 is 15 residues long. The CDR3 DNA follows: TGTGCCGGCAGTTTGAGAGGGGGAGCGACAGATACGCAGTATTTT. This codes for CAGSLRGGATDTQYF.

This clone was counted at least ten times. The chain combines TRBV4-3 with TRBJ1-6; TRBD1 might be the D (5 bases). V lost 4 bases, J lost 8 bases, and 15 bases lay in between. CDR1 and CDR2 (germline): LGHNA, YSLEER. The CDR3 contains 15 residues. CDR3 amino acids: CASSPAAGNYSPLHF. The CDR3 nucleotides are TGCGCCAGCAGCCCCGCGGCAGGGAATTATTCACCCCTCCACTTT.

There are a few counts of this clone. The V and J genes are TRBV12-3 or TRBV12-4 and TRBJ2-2; a weak D match, TRBD1 (6 bases). The CDR3 covers 15 residues. Trimming removed 3 bases at V and 9 bases at J, with 17 bases between. The CDR3 region is CASSFRGTGAWELFF. Here the CDR3 DNA reads TGTGCCAGCAGTTTCAGGGGTACAGGCGCCTGGGAGCTGTTTTTT.

This chain connects TRBV9 to TRBJ2-2, with D perhaps matching TRBD1 (5 bases). Germline-derived CDR1 and CDR2 are SGDLS and YYNGEE. The CDR3 consists of 16 residues. Trimming took off 0 bases at V and 5 bases at J, with 14 bases between the two ends. The CDR3 nucleotides are TGTGCCAGCAGCGTAGGGGCAGACAGTCGTACCGGGGAGCTGTTTTTT. Residues: CASSVGADSRTGELFF.

Judged by abundance, this clone is medium-sized. V usage is TRBV5-1 and J usage is TRBJ2-7; 13 bases agree with TRBD2. Per the germline V gene, CDR1 is SGHRS and CDR2 is YFSETQ. The CDR3 runs to 14 residues. The ends lost 1 base at V and 7 bases at J; junction bases unmatched: 2. CDR3 amino acids: CASSLTSGRVEQYF. The CDR3 bases are TGCGCCAGCAGCTTGACTAGCGGGAGGGTAGAGCAGTACTTC.